This paragraph reports one TCR beta chain. Its specificity is not known. Trimming shortened V by 5 bases and J by 8 bases, and 18 bases separated the two germline ends. Germline V gene sequence: CDR1 LNHDA, CDR2 SQIVND (reference sequence). The CDR3 loop spans 14 amino acids. This specimen comes from a study of post-analysis software for immune sequencing data. The study's findings and limits: TRBV segments more frequent in patients than in controls numbered roughly 5 and included TRBV5-6, TRBV5-1 and TRBV20-1.

Researchers reported that TCR beta cDNA libraries carried unique molecular identifiers. TCRdb re-analysed the PCR reads in MiXCR, keeping a single row per CDR3 protein. The table lists around 200,000 distinct CDR3 sequences, roughly 30% of them singletons. V gene TRBV19 combines with J gene TRBJ1-2; no firm D call. The sequence was obtained from a girl under 18 with multiple sclerosis. Sequencing input: blood. In DNA, the CDR3 is TGTGCCAGTAGTCGAGTAACAGAGGCCTTGGGCTACACCTTC. It translates to CASSRVTEALGYTF.